This TCR beta chain was sequenced for a study of early T cells in non-severe SARS-CoV-2 infection. Each single cDNA molecule received a unique molecular identifier. TCRdb re-derived calls from the 5' RACE reads in MiXCR, one entry per CDR3 protein. The table includes tens of thousands of distinct CDR3 sequences, 4.5% to 6.5% detected once. This clonotype is deemed medium-sized. Its antigen is still unknown. CDR1 is WSHSY and CDR2 is SAAADI in the germline V gene. V was pared by 10 bases and J by 7 bases, with 14 bases between. The CDR3 runs 12 residues. The study, taken as a whole, reports: VDJdb-based annotation leaned toward anti-spike CD8 responses and missed private and CD4 specificities.

Sequenced sample: whole blood. The clonotype originates from an adult who was a healthcare worker with PCR-confirmed SARS-CoV-2 infection or an uninfected control (not recorded which). The J gene is TRBJ2-4, the V gene TRBV10-2; D is unclear. Here the CDR3 reads CATGPDQNIQYF. CDR3 sequence (DNA): TGCGCCACGGGTCCCGACCAGAACATTCAGTACTTC.